The sequence of this T cell receptor (beta chain) was determined in a study of blood T cell repertoires in COVID-19. Across the study: Samples taken during acute and convalescent COVID-19 were collected in the United States, Italy and Spain. Sample material is recorded as cDNA or gDNA derived from T cells, B-cell-depleted T cells, or PBMCs.

As originally analysed: Amplification from reference gene primers served as the basis for estimated nucleated cell counts. The data were produced by immunoSEQ multiplex PCR, yet TCRdb's version contains in-frame clones alone and is incomplete. The V and J calls and clone size come from that table; D and trimming were worked out from the DNA. Of about 290,000 clones in the sample, 85% were seen once. The germline V gene has CDR1 ENHRY and CDR2 SYGVKD. Unmatched junction bases numbered 7, after V lost 10 bases and J lost 4 bases. CDR3 length: 13 amino acids. The chain is built from TRBV10-3 and TRBJ1-3; 7 nucleotides agree with TRBD1. Material: peripheral blood. The sequence came from a woman between 45 and 65 years old with active or convalescent COVID-19. This CDR3 reads CATDGTEGNTIYF. In DNA form, the CDR3 reads TGTGCCACCGACGGGACAGAAGGAAACACCATATATTTT.